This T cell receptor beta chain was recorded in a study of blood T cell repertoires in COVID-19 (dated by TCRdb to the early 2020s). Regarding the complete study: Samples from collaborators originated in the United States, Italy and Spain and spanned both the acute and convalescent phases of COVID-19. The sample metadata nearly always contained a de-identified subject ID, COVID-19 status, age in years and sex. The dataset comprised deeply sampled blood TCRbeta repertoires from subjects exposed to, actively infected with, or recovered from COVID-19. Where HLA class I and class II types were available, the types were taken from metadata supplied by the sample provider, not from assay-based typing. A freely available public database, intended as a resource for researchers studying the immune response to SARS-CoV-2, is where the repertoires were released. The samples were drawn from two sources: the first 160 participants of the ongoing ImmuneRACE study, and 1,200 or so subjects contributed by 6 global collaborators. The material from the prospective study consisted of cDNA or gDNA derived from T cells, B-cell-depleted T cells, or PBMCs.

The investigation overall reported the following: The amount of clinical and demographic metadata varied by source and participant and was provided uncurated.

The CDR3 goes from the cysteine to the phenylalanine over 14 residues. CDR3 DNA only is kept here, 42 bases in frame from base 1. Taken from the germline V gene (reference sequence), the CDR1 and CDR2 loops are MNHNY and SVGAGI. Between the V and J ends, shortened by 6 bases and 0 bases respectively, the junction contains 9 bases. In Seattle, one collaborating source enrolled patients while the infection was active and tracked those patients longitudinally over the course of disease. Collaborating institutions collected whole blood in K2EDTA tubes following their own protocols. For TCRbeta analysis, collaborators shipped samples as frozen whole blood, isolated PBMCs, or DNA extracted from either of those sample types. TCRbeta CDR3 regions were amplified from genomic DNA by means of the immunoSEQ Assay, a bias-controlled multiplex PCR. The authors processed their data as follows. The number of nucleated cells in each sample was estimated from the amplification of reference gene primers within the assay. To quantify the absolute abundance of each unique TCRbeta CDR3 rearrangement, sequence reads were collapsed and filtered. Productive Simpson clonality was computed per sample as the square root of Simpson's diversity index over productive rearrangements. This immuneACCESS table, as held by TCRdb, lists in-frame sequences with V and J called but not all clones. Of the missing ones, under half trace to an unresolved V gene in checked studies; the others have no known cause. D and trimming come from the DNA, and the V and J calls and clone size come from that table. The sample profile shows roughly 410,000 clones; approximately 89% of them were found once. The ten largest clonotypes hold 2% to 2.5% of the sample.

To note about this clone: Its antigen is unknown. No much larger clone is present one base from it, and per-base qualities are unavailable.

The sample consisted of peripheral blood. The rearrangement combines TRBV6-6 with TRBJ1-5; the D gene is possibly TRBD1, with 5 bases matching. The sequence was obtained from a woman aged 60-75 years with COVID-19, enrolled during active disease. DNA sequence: TGTGCCAGCAGGACCCAGGGTAGCAATCAGCCCCAGCATTTT. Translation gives CASRTQGSNQPQHF.